The entry below describes one T cell receptor beta chain. The antigen is undetermined. Germline CDR1 is LNHDA and CDR2 is SQIVND (reference sequence). V shed 4 bases, J shed 8 bases, and the junction held 13 bases outside the gene matches. This CDR3 has 15 residues. The data were taken from a study of CD8 T cells in ankylosing spondylitis. Study-wide results and limits: Previous work reported some of these motif variants in the synovial fluid and blood of reactive arthritis. Reports say disease-linked clones showed up significantly more in matched ankylosing spondylitis synovial fluid. Seven or eight highly homologous variants formed a TCR beta motif that appeared characteristic of ankylosing spondylitis blood.

Construction of TCR beta libraries was performed using quantitative 5'-RACE with molecular barcodes. TCRdb itself ran the 5' RACE reads through MiXCR, one entry per CDR3 protein. The table records about 140,000 distinct CDR3 sequences, approximately 32% of them present only once. Sequences were obtained from synovial fluid, either unsorted or a sorted T cell fraction (not recorded which). This chain connects TRBV19 to TRBJ1-2; 7 nucleotides match TRBD1. The clonotype originates from a male donor with ankylosing spondylitis. CDR3 in DNA: TGTGCCAGTAGTACCAACCCCGGGACAGCCACCGGCTACACCTTC. It encodes CASSTNPGTATGYTF.